The clone carrying this T cell receptor (beta chain) was recorded a few times. As yet, its antigen is unknown. Trimming took 5 bases from V and 2 from J, leaving 10 bases between them. The CDR3 runs to 13 residues. In germline, CDR1 is MNHNY, CDR2 SVGAGI (reference sequence). TCRdb's table, derived via immunoSEQ multiplex PCR, lists solely in-frame clones and lacks some. The table records roughly 61,000 clones, roughly four fifths of them present only once. This entry comes from a study of OX40 agonist ivuxolimab in advanced cancers. Study in general: Patients in dose escalation had liver, melanoma, kidney or head and neck cancers. Notes on the study in general: Antigen specificity was not determined for the expanded peripheral T cells.

This sample comprised CD4+ or CD8+ T cells sorted from blood, obtained in a trial of the OX40 agonist ivuxolimab. The TCR comes from an adult with an advanced solid tumor such as melanoma, head and neck, liver or kidney cancer. V usage is TRBV6-6 and J usage is TRBJ2-7, with TRBD1 as a possible D gene (5 bases). In DNA form, the CDR3 reads TGTGCCAGCAGTGAGGCAGGGCCCTACGAGCAGTACTTC. This translates into CASSEAGPYEQYF.